A single sample gave rise to the 7 T cell receptor beta chains below, sequenced in a study of naive and memory T cell subsets. TCR cDNA received a 3' ligated oligonucleotide that carried a UMI. Amplification of ligated cDNA took four PCR rounds with SP2 and nested alpha and beta constant primers. TCRdb independently ran MiXCR on the 5' RACE reads; one entry per CDR3 protein. The sample shows more than 45,000 distinct CDR3 sequences, over 3.5% of them seen only once. These receptor sequences come from a female donor in good health.

This clonotype was counted ten times or more. V usage is TRBV6-2 or TRBV6-3 and J usage is TRBJ2-1; 8 bases map to TRBD1. CDR3 length equals 16 residues. J was trimmed by 5 bases and V by 2 bases; bases with no gene match: 8. The germline CDR1 and CDR2 sequences are MNHEY and SVGEGT. This CDR3 is CASSYARTGFHNEQFF. The DNA of the CDR3 is TGTGCCAGCAGTTACGCTCGGACAGGGTTCCACAATGAGCAGTTCTTC.

This clonotype was seen repeatedly, ten times or more. Written as DNA, the CDR3 is TGCAGTGCCCCGTATGGGGAAAGAAACTATGGCTACACCTTC. This gives the protein CSAPYGERNYGYTF. V usage is TRBV20-1 and J usage is TRBJ1-2; D gene ambiguous. The CDR3 is 14 amino acids. The V end was cut by 6 bases, the J end by 2 bases, with 16 bases between. The germline V gene encodes CDR1 DFQATT and CDR2 SNEGSKA (reference sequence).

Many counts were recorded for this clonotype. This sequence joins TRBV15 and TRBJ1-1; TRBD1 is a possible D gene (5 bases). The ends were cut back, 2 bases at V and 1 base at J, with 5 bases in the middle. The germline gives CDR1 LNHNV, CDR2 YYDKDF (reference sequence). The CDR3 has 13 residues. DNA for the CDR3: TGTGCCACCAGCAGAAGGGGGAACACTGAAGCTTTCTTT. Residues: CATSRRGNTEAFF.

In the case of this clonotype: Just one base apart from a much larger clone, this may be a read error. The chain employs TRBV28 and TRBJ1-2; D might be TRBD1 (6 bases). The germline CDR1 and CDR2 sequences are MDHEN and SYDVKM. The CDR3 totals 11 residues. The CDR3 DNA sequence: TGTGCCAGCAGTTGGGGGGCTGGCGACACCTTC. This gives the protein CASSWGAGDTF.

This clonotype was found many times. The chain uses TRBV5-1 and TRBJ2-7; D gene uncertain. The CDR3 is made up of 13 amino acids. The germline V gene has CDR1 SGHRS and CDR2 YFSETQ. V was trimmed by 4 bases and J by 0 bases, leaving 8 bases between them. CDR3 sequence reads: CASSVDHSYEQYF. The CDR3 DNA follows: TGCGCCAGCAGCGTGGACCACTCCTACGAGCAGTACTTC.

Ten or more counts support this clonotype. This chain uses TRBV10-3 with TRBJ1-5; D is undetermined. CDR1 is ENHRY and CDR2 is SYGVKD in the germline V gene. Trimming left V 0 bases short and J 4 bases short, with 10 bases between. This CDR3 is built from 15 residues. The CDR3 spells CAISESSRGNQPQHF. CDR3 DNA sequence: TGTGCCATCAGTGAGTCTTCCCGGGGTAATCAGCCCCAGCATTTT.

Concerning this clonotype itself: It may be a read error: a sequence one base away is much more abundant. The chain is built from TRBV27 and TRBJ2-4, with D tentatively TRBD2 (6 bases). CDR3 length: 16 amino acids. Germline values: CDR1 MNHEY, CDR2 SMNVEV (reference sequence). The CDR3: CASSPGGSLAKIIQYF. In nucleotides, the CDR3 is TGTGCCAGCAGTCCTGGAGGGTCATTAGCCAAAATCATTCAGTACTTC.